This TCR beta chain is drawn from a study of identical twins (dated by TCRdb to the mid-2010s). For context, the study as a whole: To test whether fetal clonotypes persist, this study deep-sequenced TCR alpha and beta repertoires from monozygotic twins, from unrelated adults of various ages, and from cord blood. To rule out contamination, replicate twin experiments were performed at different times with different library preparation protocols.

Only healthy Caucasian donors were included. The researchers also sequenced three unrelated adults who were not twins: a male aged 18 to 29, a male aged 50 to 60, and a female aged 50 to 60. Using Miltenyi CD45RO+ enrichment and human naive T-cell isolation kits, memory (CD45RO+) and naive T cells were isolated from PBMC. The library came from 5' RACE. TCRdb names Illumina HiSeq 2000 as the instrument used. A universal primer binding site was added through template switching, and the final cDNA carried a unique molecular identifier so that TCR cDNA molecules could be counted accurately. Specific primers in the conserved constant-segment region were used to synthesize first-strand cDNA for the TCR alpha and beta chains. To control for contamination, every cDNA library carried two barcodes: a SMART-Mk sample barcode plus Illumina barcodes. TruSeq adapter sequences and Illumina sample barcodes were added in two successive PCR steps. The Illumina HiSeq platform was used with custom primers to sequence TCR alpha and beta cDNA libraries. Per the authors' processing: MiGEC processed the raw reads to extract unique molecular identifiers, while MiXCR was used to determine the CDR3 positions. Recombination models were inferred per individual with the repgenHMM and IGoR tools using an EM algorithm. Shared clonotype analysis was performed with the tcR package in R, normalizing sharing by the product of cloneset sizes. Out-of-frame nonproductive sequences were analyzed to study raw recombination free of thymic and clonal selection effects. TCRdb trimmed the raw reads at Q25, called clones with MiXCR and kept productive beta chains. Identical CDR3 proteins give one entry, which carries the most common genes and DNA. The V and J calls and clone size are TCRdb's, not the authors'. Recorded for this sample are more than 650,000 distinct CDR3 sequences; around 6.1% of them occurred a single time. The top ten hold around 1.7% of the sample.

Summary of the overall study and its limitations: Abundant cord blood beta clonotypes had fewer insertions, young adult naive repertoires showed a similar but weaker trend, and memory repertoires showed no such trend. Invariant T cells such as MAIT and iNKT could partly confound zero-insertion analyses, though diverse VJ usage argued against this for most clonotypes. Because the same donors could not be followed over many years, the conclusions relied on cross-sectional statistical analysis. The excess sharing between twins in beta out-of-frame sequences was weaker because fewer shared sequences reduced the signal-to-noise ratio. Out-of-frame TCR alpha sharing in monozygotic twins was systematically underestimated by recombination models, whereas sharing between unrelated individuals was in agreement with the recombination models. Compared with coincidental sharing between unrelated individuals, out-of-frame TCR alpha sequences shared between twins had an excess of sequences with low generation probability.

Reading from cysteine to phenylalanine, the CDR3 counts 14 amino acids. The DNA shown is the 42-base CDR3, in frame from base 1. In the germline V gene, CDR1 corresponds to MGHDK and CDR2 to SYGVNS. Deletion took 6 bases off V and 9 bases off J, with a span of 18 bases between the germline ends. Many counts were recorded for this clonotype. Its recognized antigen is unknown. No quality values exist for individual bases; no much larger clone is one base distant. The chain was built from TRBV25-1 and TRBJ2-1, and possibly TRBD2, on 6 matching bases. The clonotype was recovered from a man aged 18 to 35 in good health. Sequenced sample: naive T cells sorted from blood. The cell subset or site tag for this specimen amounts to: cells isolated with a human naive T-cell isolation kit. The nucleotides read TGTGCCAGCAGGGTGGAGGGGCCAGGCGGTGAGCAGTTCTTC. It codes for CASRVEGPGGEQFF. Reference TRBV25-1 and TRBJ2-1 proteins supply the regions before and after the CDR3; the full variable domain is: EADIYQTPRYLVIGTGKKITLECSQTMGHDKMYWYQQDPGMELHLIHYSYGVNSTEKGDLSSESTVSRIRTEHFPLTLESARPSHTSQYLCASRVEGPGGEQFFGPGTRLTVL.